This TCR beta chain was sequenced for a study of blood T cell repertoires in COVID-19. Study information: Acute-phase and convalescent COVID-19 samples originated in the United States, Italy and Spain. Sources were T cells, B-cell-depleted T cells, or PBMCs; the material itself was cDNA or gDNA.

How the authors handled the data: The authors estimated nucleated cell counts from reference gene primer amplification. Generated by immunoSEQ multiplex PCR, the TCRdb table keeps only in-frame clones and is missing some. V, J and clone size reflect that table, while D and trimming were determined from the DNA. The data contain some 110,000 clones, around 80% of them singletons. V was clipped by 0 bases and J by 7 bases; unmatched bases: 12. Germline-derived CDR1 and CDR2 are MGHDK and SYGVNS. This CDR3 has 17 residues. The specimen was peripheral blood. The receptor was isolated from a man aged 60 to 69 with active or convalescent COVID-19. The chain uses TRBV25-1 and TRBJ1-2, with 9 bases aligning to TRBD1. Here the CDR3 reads CASSEYLRTGVFGGYTF. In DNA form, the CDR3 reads TGTGCCAGCAGTGAATATCTCCGGACAGGGGTTTTTGGTGGCTACACCTTC.